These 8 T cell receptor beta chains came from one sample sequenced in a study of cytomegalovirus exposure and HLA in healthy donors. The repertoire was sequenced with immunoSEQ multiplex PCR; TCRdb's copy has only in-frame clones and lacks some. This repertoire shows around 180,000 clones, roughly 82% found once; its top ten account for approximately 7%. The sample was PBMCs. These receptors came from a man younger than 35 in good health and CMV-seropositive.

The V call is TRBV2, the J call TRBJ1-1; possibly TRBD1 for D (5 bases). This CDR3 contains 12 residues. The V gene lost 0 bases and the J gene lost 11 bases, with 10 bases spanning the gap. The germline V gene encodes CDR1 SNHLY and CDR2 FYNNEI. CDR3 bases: TGTGCCAGCAGTGAAGCTGGGACTGGGGCTTTCTTT. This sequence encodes CASSEAGTGAFF. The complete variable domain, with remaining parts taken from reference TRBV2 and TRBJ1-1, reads EPEVTQTPSHQVTQMGQEVILRCVPISNHLYFYWYRQILGQKVEFLVSFYNNEISEKSEIFDDQFSVERPDGSNFTLKIRSTKLEDSAMYFCASSEAGTGAFFGQGTRLTVV.

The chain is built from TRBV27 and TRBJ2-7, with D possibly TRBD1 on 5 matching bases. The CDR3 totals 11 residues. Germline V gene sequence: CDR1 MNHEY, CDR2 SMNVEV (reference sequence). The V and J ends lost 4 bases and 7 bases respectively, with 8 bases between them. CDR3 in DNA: TGTGCCAGCAGTTCAGGGTGGGAGCAGTACTTC. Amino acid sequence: CASSSGWEQYF.

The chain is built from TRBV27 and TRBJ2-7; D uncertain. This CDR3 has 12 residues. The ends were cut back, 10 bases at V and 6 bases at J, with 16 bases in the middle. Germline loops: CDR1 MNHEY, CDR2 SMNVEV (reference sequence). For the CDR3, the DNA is TGTGCCACCGGCACGACTCTCCTCGAGCAGTACTTC. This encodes CATGTTLLEQYF.

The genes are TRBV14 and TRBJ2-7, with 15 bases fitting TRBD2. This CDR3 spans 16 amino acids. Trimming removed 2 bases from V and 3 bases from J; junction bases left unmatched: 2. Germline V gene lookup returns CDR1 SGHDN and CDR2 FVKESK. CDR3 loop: CASSQRTSGRVYEQYF. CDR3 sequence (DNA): TGTGCCAGCAGCCAAAGGACTAGCGGGAGGGTCTACGAGCAGTACTTC.

CDR3 residues: CSVARQSGYTF. DNA of the CDR3: TGCAGCGTTGCTCGACAGTCCGGCTACACCTTC. This chain joins TRBV29-1 and TRBJ1-2, with a tentative D call TRBD1 (5 bases). This CDR3 is built from 11 residues. The germline V and J ends were trimmed by 4 bases and 8 bases, with 11 bases remaining between them. Looked up from germline, CDR1 is SQVTM and CDR2 is ANQGSEA.

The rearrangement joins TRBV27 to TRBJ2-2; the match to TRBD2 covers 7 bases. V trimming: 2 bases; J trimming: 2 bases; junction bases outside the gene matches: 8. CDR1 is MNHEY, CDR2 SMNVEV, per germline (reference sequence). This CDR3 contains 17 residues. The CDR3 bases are TGTGCCAGCAGTTTAGGGTGGCGGGGGAGCAACACCGGGGAGCTGTTTTTT. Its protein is CASSLGWRGSNTGELFF.

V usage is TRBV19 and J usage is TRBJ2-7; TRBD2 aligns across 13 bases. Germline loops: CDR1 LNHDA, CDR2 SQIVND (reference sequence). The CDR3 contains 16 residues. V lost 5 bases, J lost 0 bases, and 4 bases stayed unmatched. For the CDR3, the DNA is TGTGCCAGTAGTCACAGGACTAGCGGGGGCTCCTACGAGCAGTACTTC. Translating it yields CASSHRTSGGSYEQYF. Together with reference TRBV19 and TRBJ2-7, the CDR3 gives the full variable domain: DGGITQSPKYLFRKEGQNVTLSCEQNLNHDAMYWYRQDPGQGLRLIYYSQIVNDFQKGDIAEGYSVSREKKESFPLTVTSAQKNPTAFYLCASSHRTSGGSYEQYFGPGTRLTVT.

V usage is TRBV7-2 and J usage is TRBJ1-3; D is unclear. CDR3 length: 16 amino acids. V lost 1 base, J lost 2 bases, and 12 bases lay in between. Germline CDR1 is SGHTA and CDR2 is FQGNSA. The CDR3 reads CASSLGQVKTGNTIYF. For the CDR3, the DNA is TGTGCCAGCAGCTTAGGGCAGGTCAAAACTGGAAACACCATATATTTT.